The rows below give T cell receptor beta chains drawn from one sample of a study of PD-1 blockade in classical Hodgkin lymphoma. The assay was immunoSEQ multiplex PCR, and TCRdb's table has in-frame clones only and misses some. The profile shows about 27,000 clones, around 72% of them singletons. The specimen was peripheral blood mononuclear cells (PBMCs), collected before the fourth cycle of nivolumab. These receptors all stem from a human donor with classical Hodgkin lymphoma. Both conserved end residues are part of each CDR3. The order of the fields is J gene, V gene, D gene, clone size, CDR3 length, CDR3 DNA, CDR3 protein. D genes are given only for firm matches. Size is omitted from some rows. Given values are once, few, many or a class for expanded clones.

J gene: TRBJ2-7
V gene: TRBV2
D gene: -
clone size: -
CDR3 length: 12
CDR3 DNA: TGTGCCAGCACCGTGGAAGGGTACGAGCAGTACTTC
CDR3 protein: CASTVEGYEQYF

J gene: TRBJ1-6
V gene: TRBV27
D gene: -
clone size: medium-sized
CDR3 length: 16
CDR3 DNA: TGTGCCAGCAGTTTAATGGGGGCCTCCTATAATTCACCCCTCCACTTT
CDR3 protein: CASSLMGASYNSPLHF

J gene: TRBJ2-7
V gene: TRBV18
D gene: TRBD2
clone size: -
CDR3 length: 15
CDR3 DNA: TGTGCCAGCTCCAGGGACGGGACTATTGCCCTGGAGCAGTACTTC
CDR3 protein: CASSRDGTIALEQYF

J gene: TRBJ1-5
V gene: TRBV15
D gene: -
clone size: -
CDR3 length: 14
CDR3 DNA: TGTGCCACCAGCAGGGGTTTGGGCAATCAGCCCCAGCATTTT
CDR3 protein: CATSRGLGNQPQHF

J gene: TRBJ2-2
V gene: TRBV29-1
D gene: TRBD2
clone size: -
CDR3 length: 14
CDR3 DNA: TGCAGCGTGGGGGGACTACCTAACACCGGGGAGCTGTTTTTT
CDR3 protein: CSVGGLPNTGELFF

J gene: TRBJ2-1
V gene: TRBV27
D gene: -
clone size: medium-sized
CDR3 length: 13
CDR3 DNA: TGTGCCAGCAAAGGCACGCCGTTCGATGAGCAGTTCTTC
CDR3 protein: CASKGTPFDEQFF

J gene: TRBJ2-3
V gene: TRBV11-1
D gene: -
clone size: -
CDR3 length: 14
CDR3 DNA: TGTGCCAGCAGCTCCGGACGTTCCCCAGATACGCAGTATTTT
CDR3 protein: CASSSGRSPDTQYF

J gene: TRBJ1-1
V gene: TRBV11-2
D gene: TRBD1
clone size: -
CDR3 length: 12
CDR3 DNA: TGTGCCAGCAGCCTGCGGACAGGTTGGGCTTTCTTT
CDR3 protein: CASSLRTGWAFF

J gene: TRBJ2-4
V gene: TRBV11-2
D gene: TRBD1
clone size: -
CDR3 length: 15
CDR3 DNA: TGTGCCAGCAGCTCCTCGGACAGGGGAGGGAACATTCAGTACTTC
CDR3 protein: CASSSSDRGGNIQYF

J gene: TRBJ2-1
V gene: TRBV19
D gene: TRBD2
clone size: -
CDR3 length: 17
CDR3 DNA: TGTGCCAGTAGTATAAATGAACTAGCGGGAGGGGCTGGAGAGCAGTTCTTC
CDR3 protein: CASSINELAGGAGEQFF

J gene: TRBJ2-7
V gene: TRBV4-1
D gene: TRBD2
clone size: few
CDR3 length: 16
CDR3 DNA: TGCGCCAGCAGCCATATGAGCGGGAGACAGTCCTACGAGCAGTACTTC
CDR3 protein: CASSHMSGRQSYEQYF

J gene: TRBJ2-4
V gene: TRBV13
D gene: -
clone size: -
CDR3 length: 17
CDR3 DNA: TGTGCCAGCAGCTTACTAGGAGGGGGAAGGGCCAAAAACATTCAGTACTTC
CDR3 protein: CASSLLGGGRAKNIQYF

J gene: TRBJ2-3
V gene: TRBV19
D gene: -
clone size: once
CDR3 length: 19
CDR3 DNA: TGTGCCAGTAGTAGTCGGCAGTCCGTCGGACTGGTTAGCACAGATACGCAGTATTTT
CDR3 protein: CASSSRQSVGLVSTDTQYF

J gene: TRBJ1-1
V gene: TRBV10-1
D gene: -
clone size: -
CDR3 length: 17
CDR3 DNA: TGCGCCAGCAGTGCCACAGGCCCTCTATTCTTGAACACTGAAGCTTTCTTT
CDR3 protein: CASSATGPLFLNTEAFF

J gene: TRBJ1-5
V gene: TRBV30
D gene: -
clone size: -
CDR3 length: 14
CDR3 DNA: TGTGCCTGGAGTACCGAGGGAGCGGTACAGCCCCAGCATTTT
CDR3 protein: CAWSTEGAVQPQHF

J gene: TRBJ2-4
V gene: TRBV4-1
D gene: TRBD1
clone size: -
CDR3 length: 15
CDR3 DNA: TGCGCCAGCAGCCAAGACCGGGACAGGGGAAACATTCAGTACTTC
CDR3 protein: CASSQDRDRGNIQYF

J gene: TRBJ2-1
V gene: TRBV7-9
D gene: -
clone size: -
CDR3 length: 16
CDR3 DNA: TGTGCCAGCAGCTTAGTGGCGGGACAATCCTACAATGAGCAGTTCTTC
CDR3 protein: CASSLVAGQSYNEQFF

J gene: TRBJ2-5
V gene: TRBV6-6
D gene: -
clone size: -
CDR3 length: 13
CDR3 DNA: TGTGCCAGCAGTTACGGAGGAACAGAGACCCAGTACTTC
CDR3 protein: CASSYGGTETQYF

J gene: TRBJ1-2
V gene: TRBV7-2
D gene: TRBD1
clone size: -
CDR3 length: 13
CDR3 DNA: TGTGCCAGCAGCCTCGACAGGGCTTATGGCTACACCTTC
CDR3 protein: CASSLDRAYGYTF

J gene: TRBJ1-2
V gene: TRBV7-9
D gene: -
clone size: medium-sized
CDR3 length: 15
CDR3 DNA: TGTGCCAGCAGCTTGTGGGCAGGGGTGGACTATGGCTACACCTTC
CDR3 protein: CASSLWAGVDYGYTF

J gene: TRBJ2-7
V gene: TRBV7-2
D gene: -
clone size: -
CDR3 length: 14
CDR3 DNA: TGTGCCAGCAGCTTAGGCGGCAGAAACTACGAGCAGTACTTC
CDR3 protein: CASSLGGRNYEQYF

J gene: TRBJ2-7
V gene: TRBV5-5
D gene: TRBD2
clone size: -
CDR3 length: 15
CDR3 DNA: TGTGCCAGCAGCTTGCTGAGCGGGAGCTCCTACGAGCAGTACTTC
CDR3 protein: CASSLLSGSSYEQYF

J gene: TRBJ2-1
V gene: TRBV6-6
D gene: TRBD2
clone size: once
CDR3 length: 16
CDR3 DNA: TGTGCCAGCAGTTACCAGGGACTAGGGGGGGGGAATGAGCAGTTCTTC
CDR3 protein: CASSYQGLGGGNEQFF

J gene: TRBJ1-1
V gene: TRBV18
D gene: -
clone size: -
CDR3 length: 12
CDR3 DNA: TGTGCCAGCTCACCTGGGGGGGGAGAAGCTTTCTTT
CDR3 protein: CASSPGGGEAFF

J gene: TRBJ2-5
V gene: TRBV30
D gene: -
clone size: -
CDR3 length: 11
CDR3 DNA: TGTGCCTGGGAGACGGGGGAGACCCAGTACTTC
CDR3 protein: CAWETGETQYF

J gene: TRBJ1-5
V gene: TRBV19
D gene: -
clone size: -
CDR3 length: 14
CDR3 DNA: TGTGCCAGTAGTTCACAGGGCCTCGCTACGCCCCAGCATTTT
CDR3 protein: CASSSQGLATPQHF

J gene: TRBJ1-1
V gene: TRBV6-5
D gene: -
clone size: few
CDR3 length: 13
CDR3 DNA: TGTGCCAGCAGCCTTTTTATGGAGGGAAAAGCTTTCTTT
CDR3 protein: CASSLFMEGKAFF

J gene: TRBJ2-6
V gene: TRBV5-6
D gene: -
clone size: -
CDR3 length: 16
CDR3 DNA: TGTGCCAGCAGCCGTGGGACCCTCTCTGGGGCCAACGTCCTGACTTTC
CDR3 protein: CASSRGTLSGANVLTF

J gene: TRBJ2-1
V gene: TRBV7-3
D gene: TRBD2
clone size: -
CDR3 length: 16
CDR3 DNA: TGTGCCAGCAGCCCAGTAGCGGGAGGGACGTACAATGAGCAGTTCTTC
CDR3 protein: CASSPVAGGTYNEQFF

J gene: TRBJ2-5
V gene: TRBV5-1
D gene: -
clone size: -
CDR3 length: 16
CDR3 DNA: TGCGCCAGCAGCTTGGGGACAAACACGTACCAAGAGACCCAGTACTTC
CDR3 protein: CASSLGTNTYQETQYF

J gene: TRBJ1-2
V gene: TRBV28
D gene: -
clone size: few
CDR3 length: 15
CDR3 DNA: TGTGCCAGCAGTCCTGGGAAGGGGGTCAACTATGGCTACACCTTC
CDR3 protein: CASSPGKGVNYGYTF

J gene: TRBJ1-1
V gene: TRBV11-2
D gene: -
clone size: few
CDR3 length: 13
CDR3 DNA: TGTGCCAGCAGCTTACAGGGTAGGACTGAAGCTTTCTTT
CDR3 protein: CASSLQGRTEAFF

J gene: TRBJ2-7
V gene: TRBV5-6
D gene: TRBD2
clone size: -
CDR3 length: 14
CDR3 DNA: TGTGCCAGCAGCTTGCTAGCGGGTGCGTCTGAGCAGTACTTC
CDR3 protein: CASSLLAGASEQYF

J gene: TRBJ2-7
V gene: TRBV29-1
D gene: TRBD1
clone size: medium-sized
CDR3 length: 12
CDR3 DNA: TGCAGCGTTCGGAGAGGGGGCCACGAGCAGTACTTC
CDR3 protein: CSVRRGGHEQYF

J gene: TRBJ1-4
V gene: TRBV30
D gene: -
clone size: -
CDR3 length: 13
CDR3 DNA: TGTGCCTGGAGGGGGGATGCGAGTGAAAAACTGTTTTTT
CDR3 protein: CAWRGDASEKLFF

J gene: TRBJ2-5
V gene: TRBV7-6
D gene: TRBD1
clone size: -
CDR3 length: 16
CDR3 DNA: TGTGCCAGCAGCTTAGGGCCAGGGGGCGCGGGGGAGACCCAGTACTTC
CDR3 protein: CASSLGPGGAGETQYF

J gene: TRBJ1-1
V gene: TRBV15
D gene: -
clone size: -
CDR3 length: 13
CDR3 DNA: TGTGCCACCAGTTTCGGGACCAACACTGAAGTTTTCTTT
CDR3 protein: CATSFGTNTEVFF

J gene: TRBJ1-5
V gene: TRBV7-8
D gene: -
clone size: -
CDR3 length: 14
CDR3 DNA: TGTGCCAGCAGCCTTTTGGGGGGGAATCAGCCCCAGCATTTT
CDR3 protein: CASSLLGGNQPQHF

J gene: TRBJ2-7
V gene: TRBV20-1
D gene: -
clone size: -
CDR3 length: 11
CDR3 DNA: TGCAGTGCTAGCCCTACCTACGAGCAGTACTTC
CDR3 protein: CSASPTYEQYF

J gene: TRBJ1-6
V gene: TRBV2
D gene: -
clone size: few
CDR3 length: 13
CDR3 DNA: TGTGCCAGCAGTGCCTTACAAGGGAAGCCCCTCCACTTT
CDR3 protein: CASSALQGKPLHF

J gene: TRBJ1-1
V gene: TRBV7-2
D gene: TRBD1
clone size: -
CDR3 length: 17
CDR3 DNA: TGTGCCAGCAGCTTAGCGGGGGCACGAGGGGGCAACACTGAAGCTTTCTTT
CDR3 protein: CASSLAGARGGNTEAFF

J gene: TRBJ1-5
V gene: TRBV19
D gene: -
clone size: -
CDR3 length: 18
CDR3 DNA: TGTGCCAGTAGTATCGGTATACGCCAAACGGCCGGCAATCAGCCCCAGCATTTT
CDR3 protein: CASSIGIRQTAGNQPQHF

J gene: TRBJ2-7
V gene: TRBV9
D gene: -
clone size: medium-sized
CDR3 length: 15
CDR3 DNA: TGTGCCAGCAGCGTAGCAGGCGGGGCCGCCTACGAGCAGTACTTC
CDR3 protein: CASSVAGGAAYEQYF

J gene: TRBJ2-2
V gene: TRBV7-2
D gene: -
clone size: -
CDR3 length: 11
CDR3 DNA: TGTGCCAGCAGCTTACTCGGGGAGCTGTTTTTT
CDR3 protein: CASSLLGELFF

J gene: TRBJ2-3
V gene: TRBV11-3
D gene: -
clone size: -
CDR3 length: 14
CDR3 DNA: TGTGCCAGCAGCTTAGAGGGTGGGGCCGATACGCAGTATTTT
CDR3 protein: CASSLEGGADTQYF

J gene: TRBJ2-1
V gene: TRBV7-2
D gene: -
clone size: -
CDR3 length: 15
CDR3 DNA: TGTGCCAGCAGCTTCAACCGGGACTTCGTAAATGAGCAGTTCTTC
CDR3 protein: CASSFNRDFVNEQFF

J gene: TRBJ1-4
V gene: TRBV9
D gene: -
clone size: -
CDR3 length: 15
CDR3 DNA: TGTGCCAGCAGCGTAGGACGGACACTAAATGAAAAACTGTTTTTT
CDR3 protein: CASSVGRTLNEKLFF

J gene: TRBJ1-5
V gene: TRBV27
D gene: -
clone size: -
CDR3 length: 14
CDR3 DNA: TGTGCCAGCAGTTTATCAGGGGGAGGTCAGCCCCAGCATTTT
CDR3 protein: CASSLSGGGQPQHF

J gene: TRBJ2-7
V gene: TRBV7-9
D gene: -
clone size: few
CDR3 length: 16
CDR3 DNA: TGTGCCAGCAGCTTAGAAGTTCACTCCCACTCCTACGAGCAGTACTTC
CDR3 protein: CASSLEVHSHSYEQYF

J gene: TRBJ1-5
V gene: TRBV28
D gene: TRBD1
clone size: -
CDR3 length: 15
CDR3 DNA: TGTGCCAGCAGACCGACCGGGACAGGGTATCAGCCCCAGCATTTT
CDR3 protein: CASRPTGTGYQPQHF

J gene: TRBJ1-5
V gene: TRBV28
D gene: -
clone size: few
CDR3 length: 14
CDR3 DNA: TGTGCCAGCAGTTTCGGTCTTGGCAATCAGCCCCAGCATTTT
CDR3 protein: CASSFGLGNQPQHF